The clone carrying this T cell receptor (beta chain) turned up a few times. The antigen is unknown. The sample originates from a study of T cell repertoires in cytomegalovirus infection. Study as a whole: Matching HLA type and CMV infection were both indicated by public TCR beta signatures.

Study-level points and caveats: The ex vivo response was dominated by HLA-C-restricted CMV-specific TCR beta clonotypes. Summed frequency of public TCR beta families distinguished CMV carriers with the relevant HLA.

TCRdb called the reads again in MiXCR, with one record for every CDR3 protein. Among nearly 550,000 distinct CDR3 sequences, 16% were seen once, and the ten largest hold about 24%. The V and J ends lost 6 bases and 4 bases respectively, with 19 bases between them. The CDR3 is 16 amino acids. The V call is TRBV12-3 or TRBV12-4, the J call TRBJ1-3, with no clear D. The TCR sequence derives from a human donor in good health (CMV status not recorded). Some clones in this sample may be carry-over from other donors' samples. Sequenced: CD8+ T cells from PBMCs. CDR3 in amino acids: CASSPPGFSLGNTIYF. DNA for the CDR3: TGTGCCAGCAGCCCTCCCGGGTTCTCTCTGGGAAACACCATATATTTT.